A selection of T cell receptor beta chains follows, all from one sample in a study of T cell changes during pregnancy in multiple sclerosis. The protocol was immunoSEQ multiplex PCR, while the TCRdb copy is restricted to in-frame clones and leaves out a portion. The table records about 130,000 clones, approximately 96% of them present only once. Specimen: peripheral blood, collected after pregnancy. The source is a female donor with multiple sclerosis, enrolled in a pregnancy study. The CDR3 runs from the conserved cysteine through the conserved F or W. For some rows the clone size is stated as once, few or many, or as a class when expanded; others skip it.

TRBV6-5	.	15	TRBJ2-1	CASRQTSSGYNEQFF
TRBV28	.	12	TRBJ1-1	CAADRGATEAFF
TRBV29-1	.	13	TRBJ1-4	CSVSTAPNEKLFF
TRBV6-5	.	15	TRBJ2-5	CASSYSAGSKETQYF
TRBV30	.	19	TRBJ2-1	CAWRPLETSGRALSNEQFF
TRBV6-1	.	15	TRBJ2-7	CASSNPGLQSNEQYF
TRBV23-1	.	15	TRBJ2-5	CASSQDRQGQETQYF
TRBV7-6	once	18	TRBJ1-2	CASSSLIGHRGLNYGYTF
TRBV6-5	.	16	TRBJ2-2	CASSSEGQGYAGELFF
TRBV4-2	.	14	TRBJ2-2	CASSQVVVTGELFF
TRBV6-4	.	17	TRBJ2-3	CALGELADTTSTDTQYF
TRBV2	.	15	TRBJ2-1	CASSEEAAAGSEQFF
TRBV10-3	.	18	TRBJ2-5	CAISDTVARYGTKETQYF
TRBV18	.	17	TRBJ1-1	CASSPLGTGGASTEAFF
TRBV7-2	once	11	TRBJ2-7	CASRGLGEQYF
TRBV19	.	16	TRBJ1-4	CASTDARRGGNEKLFF
TRBV29-1	.	16	TRBJ2-1	CSVEEVTGTGRNEQFF
TRBV9	.	16	TRBJ2-7	CASSGDIGARDYEQYF
TRBV29-1	.	13	TRBJ1-2	CSVDLGGAYGYTF
TRBV6-1	.	15	TRBJ2-7	CASSDGGTPSYEQYF
TRBV5-4	.	15	TRBJ1-1	CASSFESRPNTEAFF
TRBV15	.	13	TRBJ2-7	CATSRDTDYEQYF
TRBV5-4	.	19	TRBJ2-3	CASSGRALAGPTGTDTQYF
TRBV2	once	15	TRBJ1-2	CASSEARGGGYGYTF
TRBV19	once	16	TRBJ1-5	CASSIQGGFGNQPQHF
TRBV9	once	14	TRBJ2-7	CASSAGQFPYEQYF
TRBV5-6	.	14	TRBJ1-2	CASSLDRGKYGYTF
TRBV19	.	15	TRBJ1-5	CASSMVAGANQPQHF
TRBV4-2	once	17	TRBJ2-7	CASSPSNLAGGEDEQYF
TRBV7-9	.	15	TRBJ2-7	CASSVPGQGAYEQYF
TRBV27	.	15	TRBJ1-2	CASSYRIGSLAGYTF
TRBV5-6	.	16	TRBJ2-3	CASSGTSRRNTDTQYF
TRBV5-5	.	13	TRBJ2-7	CASSSTGPLEQYF
TRBV15	.	15	TRBJ2-1	CATSRAGSGYNEQFF
TRBV2	once	14	TRBJ1-2	CASSEGVRGFGYTF
TRBV6-5	.	14	TRBJ2-5	CASSYGSLQETQYF
TRBV4-1	.	13	TRBJ1-6	CASSQGSNSPLHF
TRBV4-1	.	16	TRBJ2-1	CASSQRQGAWDNEQFF
TRBV19	.	13	TRBJ2-1	CASGASAYNEQFF
TRBV7-8	.	18	TRBJ2-1	CASSLRPGLAGTYNEQFF
TRBV5-1	once	15	TRBJ2-3	CASSETSINTDTQYF
TRBV6-1	.	14	TRBJ2-6	CASTEGGLVNVLTF
TRBV28	.	14	TRBJ2-2	CATPGASGTGELFF
TRBV5-4	.	16	TRBJ2-2	CASRPATSGSSGELFF
TRBV7-2	.	15	TRBJ2-1	CASSWDFQDYNEQFF
TRBV7-9	.	16	TRBJ1-4	CASSSQGMIANEKLFF
TRBV7-9	once	17	TRBJ2-1	CASSLASLAGGPNEQFF
TRBV9	.	13	TRBJ1-1	CASSVEMNTEAFF
TRBV2	.	18	TRBJ2-1	CASSFLAGGQSSYNEQFF
TRBV7-9	.	16	TRBJ2-3	CASSWQGWGSTDTQYF
TRBV15	once	17	TRBJ2-6	CATSRGMAGSGANVLTF
TRBV18	.	16	TRBJ2-1	CASSPRLAGRYNEQFF
TRBV4-2	.	18	TRBJ1-5	CASSQDLSNRGKIQPQHF
TRBV6-4	.	13	TRBJ2-7	CATGLDRVGEQYF